The 2 T cell receptor beta chains in this list originate from one sample, sequenced in a study of CXCR3-negative and CXCR3-positive naive CD8 T cells. Study-wide points: A higher hydrophobicity marked the TRB CDR3s of CXCR3-positive naive cells versus CXCR3-negative naive cells.

Researchers prepared the TRB cDNA libraries using 5' RACE with UMI labels. After re-calling the 5' RACE reads, TCRdb lists one entry per CDR3 protein, DNA absent. This repertoire includes about 63,000 distinct CDR3 sequences. Antigens of these TCRs are unknown. The sequencing sample was made of naive CXCR3+ CD8+ T cells from blood. Noted subset: CD45RO-CCR7+CD27+CD95- naive CD8+ T cells expressing CXCR3 (TNR3+). All receptors come from a human donor in good health. Some clones in this sample may be carry-over from other donors' samples.

The J gene is TRBJ1-2, the V gene TRBV5-1; the TCRdb call, TRBD1, lacks DNA for checking. This CDR3 comprises 12 residues. The germline V gene has CDR1 SGHRS and CDR2 YFSETQ. The CDR3 sequence is CASGTPGGGYTF.

V is TRBV29-1 and J is TRBJ2-5; TCRdb picks TRBD1, but there is no DNA to check that call. Germline loops: CDR1 SQVTM, CDR2 ANQGSEA. This CDR3 is 15 amino acids long. The CDR3 is CSVIYIGQVEETQYF.